The sequence of this T cell receptor beta chain was determined in a study of graft-versus-host responses after intestinal transplantation. The overall study: Grafts that recipients had were multivisceral, liver-intestinal, or isolated intestinal transplants. Study findings and constraints: Allografts from individuals with graft-donor T cell macrochimerism displayed high graft-versus-host to host-versus-graft clonal ratios. GvH clones appeared in recipient marrow, some first in ileum or blood.

Germline CDR1 is GTSNPN and CDR2 is SVGIG (reference sequence). This CDR3 is built from 14 residues. Trimming cost V 3 bases and J 7 bases, with 18 bases left between them. TCRdb's table, derived via immunoSEQ multiplex PCR, lists solely in-frame clones and lacks some. The table has fewer than 150,000 clones, approximately 94% seen once. In the case of this clone: Its target is unknown.

This chain connects TRBV30 to TRBJ1-2; D may be TRBD1 (5 bases). The TCR originated in a human donor who received an intestinal transplant. The sequencing here drew on unstimulated CD4+ T cells sorted from spleen or lymph node cells, taken before intestinal transplant. CDR3 bases: TGTGCCTGGAGACAAACGGGGAGGGGAGCTGGCTACACCTTC. Encoded protein: CAWRQTGRGAGYTF.